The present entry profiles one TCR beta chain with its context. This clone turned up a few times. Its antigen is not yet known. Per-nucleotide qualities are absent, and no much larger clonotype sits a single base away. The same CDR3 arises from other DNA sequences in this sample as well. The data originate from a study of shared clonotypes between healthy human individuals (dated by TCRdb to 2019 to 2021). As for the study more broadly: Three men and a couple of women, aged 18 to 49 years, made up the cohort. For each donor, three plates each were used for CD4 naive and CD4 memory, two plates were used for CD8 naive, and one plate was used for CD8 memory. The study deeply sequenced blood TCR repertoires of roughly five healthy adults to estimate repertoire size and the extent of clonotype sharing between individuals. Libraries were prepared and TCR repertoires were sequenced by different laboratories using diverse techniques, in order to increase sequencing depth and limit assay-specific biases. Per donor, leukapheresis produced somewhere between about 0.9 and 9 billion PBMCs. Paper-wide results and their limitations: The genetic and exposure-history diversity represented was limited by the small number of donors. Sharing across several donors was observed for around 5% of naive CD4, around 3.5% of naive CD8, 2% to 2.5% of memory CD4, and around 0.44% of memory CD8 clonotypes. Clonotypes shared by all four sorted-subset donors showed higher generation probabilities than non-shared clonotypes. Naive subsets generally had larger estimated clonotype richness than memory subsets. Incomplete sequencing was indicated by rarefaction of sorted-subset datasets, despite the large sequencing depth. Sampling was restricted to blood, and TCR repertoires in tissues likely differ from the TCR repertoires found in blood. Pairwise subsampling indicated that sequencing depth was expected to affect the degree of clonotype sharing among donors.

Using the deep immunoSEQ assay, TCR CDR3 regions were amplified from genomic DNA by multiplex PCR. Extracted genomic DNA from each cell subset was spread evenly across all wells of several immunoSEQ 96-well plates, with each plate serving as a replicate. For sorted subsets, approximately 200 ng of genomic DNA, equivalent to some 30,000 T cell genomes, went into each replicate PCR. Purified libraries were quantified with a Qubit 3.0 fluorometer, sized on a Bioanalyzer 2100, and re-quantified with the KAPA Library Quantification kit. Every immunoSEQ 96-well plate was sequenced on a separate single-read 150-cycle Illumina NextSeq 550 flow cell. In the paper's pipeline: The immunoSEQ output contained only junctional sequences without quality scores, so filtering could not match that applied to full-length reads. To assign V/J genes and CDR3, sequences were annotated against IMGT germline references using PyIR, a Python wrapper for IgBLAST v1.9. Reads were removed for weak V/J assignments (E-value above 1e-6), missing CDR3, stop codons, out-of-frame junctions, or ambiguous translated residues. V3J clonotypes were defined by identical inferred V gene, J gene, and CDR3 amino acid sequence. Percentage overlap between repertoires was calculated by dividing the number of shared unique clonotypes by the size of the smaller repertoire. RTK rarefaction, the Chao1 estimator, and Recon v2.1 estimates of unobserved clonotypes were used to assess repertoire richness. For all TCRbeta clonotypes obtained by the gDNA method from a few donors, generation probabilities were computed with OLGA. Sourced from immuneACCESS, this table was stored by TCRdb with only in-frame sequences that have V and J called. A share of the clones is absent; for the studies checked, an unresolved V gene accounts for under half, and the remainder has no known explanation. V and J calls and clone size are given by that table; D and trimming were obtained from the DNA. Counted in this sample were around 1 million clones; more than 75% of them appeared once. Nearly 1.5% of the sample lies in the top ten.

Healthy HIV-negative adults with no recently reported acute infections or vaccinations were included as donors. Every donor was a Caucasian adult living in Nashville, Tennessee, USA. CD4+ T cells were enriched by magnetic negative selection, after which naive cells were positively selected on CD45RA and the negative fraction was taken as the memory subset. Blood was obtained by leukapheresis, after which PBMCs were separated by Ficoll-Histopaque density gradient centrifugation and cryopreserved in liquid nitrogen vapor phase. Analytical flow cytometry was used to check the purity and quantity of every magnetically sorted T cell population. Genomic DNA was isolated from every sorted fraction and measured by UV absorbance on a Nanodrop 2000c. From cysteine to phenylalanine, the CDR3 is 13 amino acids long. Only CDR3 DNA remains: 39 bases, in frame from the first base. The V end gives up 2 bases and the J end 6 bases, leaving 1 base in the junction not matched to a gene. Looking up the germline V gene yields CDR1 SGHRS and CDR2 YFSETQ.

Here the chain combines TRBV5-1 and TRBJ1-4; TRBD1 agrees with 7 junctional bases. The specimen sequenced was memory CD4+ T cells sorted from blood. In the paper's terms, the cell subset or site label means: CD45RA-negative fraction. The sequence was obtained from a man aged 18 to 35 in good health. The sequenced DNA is TGCGCCAGCAGCTTTACAGGGGATGAAAAACTGTTTTTT. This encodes CASSFTGDEKLFF.